A selection of T cell receptor beta chains follows, all from one sample in a study of shared clonotypes between healthy human individuals. Using immunoSEQ multiplex PCR, the repertoire was profiled, and TCRdb retains in-frame clones only, with some absent. The sample includes about 590,000 clones, nearly 97% of them seen just once. The specimen sequenced was naive CD8+ T cells sorted from blood. The receptor set was obtained from a woman in her 30s in good health. The CDR3 runs from the conserved cysteine through the conserved F or W. A D gene is named only where the DNA matches it firmly. Some rows have no size entry. The others give once, few or many, or a class for an expanded clone.

clone_size: -
d_call: -
j_call: TRBJ2-1
v_call: TRBV7-9
cdr3_nt: TGTGCCAGCAGCTTTTTCAGCGACAATGAGCAGTTCTTC
cdr3_aa: CASSFFSDNEQFF

clone_size: -
d_call: -
j_call: TRBJ2-7
v_call: TRBV5-1
cdr3_nt: TGCGCCAGCAGCTTGGTGGGTAGCGCAGCCTACGAGCAGTACTTC
cdr3_aa: CASSLVGSAAYEQYF

clone_size: -
d_call: TRBD1
j_call: TRBJ2-7
v_call: TRBV5-6
cdr3_nt: TGTGCCAGCATCGACCGGGACAGGGGGGGCGAGCAGTACTTC
cdr3_aa: CASIDRDRGGEQYF

clone_size: -
d_call: TRBD1
j_call: TRBJ1-1
v_call: TRBV19
cdr3_nt: TGTGCCAGTAGTTTCATGACAGGGGCTGGTGAAGCTTTCTTT
cdr3_aa: CASSFMTGAGEAFF

clone_size: once
d_call: -
j_call: TRBJ2-7
v_call: TRBV5-1
cdr3_nt: TGCGCCAGCAGCTCCCCCGGCCTCTACGAGCAGTACTTC
cdr3_aa: CASSSPGLYEQYF

clone_size: -
d_call: -
j_call: TRBJ1-2
v_call: TRBV5-4
cdr3_nt: TGTGCCAGCAGCTTGGGGGGGAACTATGGCTACACCTTC
cdr3_aa: CASSLGGNYGYTF

clone_size: -
d_call: -
j_call: TRBJ2-5
v_call: TRBV28
cdr3_nt: TGTGCCAGCAGAGAGGGAGAGACCCAGTACTTC
cdr3_aa: CASREGETQYF

clone_size: -
d_call: -
j_call: TRBJ2-5
v_call: TRBV15
cdr3_nt: TGTGCCACCAGCAGAGTTTTGGGGGGGCGAGAGACCCAGTACTTC
cdr3_aa: CATSRVLGGRETQYF

clone_size: -
d_call: -
j_call: TRBJ2-6
v_call: TRBV19
cdr3_nt: TGTGCCAGTACCATAGGGACAACCTTCTCTGGGGCCAACGTCCTGACTTTC
cdr3_aa: CASTIGTTFSGANVLTF

clone_size: -
d_call: -
j_call: TRBJ2-2
v_call: TRBV5-1
cdr3_nt: TGCGCCAGCAGCTTAACGATTTCGAACACCGGGGAGCTGTTTTTT
cdr3_aa: CASSLTISNTGELFF

clone_size: once
d_call: -
j_call: TRBJ1-1
v_call: TRBV6-5
cdr3_nt: TGTGCCAGCAGTCGACGGCCCCTAAGGGGCACTGAAGCTTTCTTT
cdr3_aa: CASSRRPLRGTEAFF

clone_size: -
d_call: TRBD1
j_call: TRBJ2-2
v_call: TRBV29-1
cdr3_nt: TGCAGCGTTTACAGGGGGATGGGTACCGGGGAGCTGTTTTTT
cdr3_aa: CSVYRGMGTGELFF

clone_size: -
d_call: -
j_call: TRBJ2-7
v_call: TRBV2
cdr3_nt: TGTGCCAGCAGGACGGACTATCAGCAGTACTTC
cdr3_aa: CASRTDYQQYF

clone_size: -
d_call: -
j_call: TRBJ1-5
v_call: TRBV27
cdr3_nt: TGTGCCAGCAGCCCAAGGGGGGGACTTAACAATCAGCCCCAGCATTTT
cdr3_aa: CASSPRGGLNNQPQHF

clone_size: few
d_call: -
j_call: TRBJ1-5
v_call: TRBV10-2
cdr3_nt: TGCGCCAGCAGTGAGTCTAATCAGCCCCAGCATTTT
cdr3_aa: CASSESNQPQHF

clone_size: -
d_call: -
j_call: TRBJ2-3
v_call: TRBV29-1
cdr3_nt: TGCAGCTCTCTAGACACATGGGGGAATACGCAGTATTTT
cdr3_aa: CSSLDTWGNTQYF

clone_size: -
d_call: -
j_call: TRBJ2-7
v_call: TRBV4-1
cdr3_nt: TGCGCCAGCAGCCCTAACCTCGGACCCTCCTACGAGCAGTACTTC
cdr3_aa: CASSPNLGPSYEQYF

clone_size: -
d_call: -
j_call: TRBJ2-7
v_call: TRBV12-5
cdr3_nt: TGTGCTAGTGGTTCAGGGGATTTGGGCGGGGACGTCTACGAGCAGTACTTC
cdr3_aa: CASGSGDLGGDVYEQYF

clone_size: -
d_call: -
j_call: TRBJ2-7
v_call: TRBV13
cdr3_nt: TGTGCCAGCAGCGGACAGGGACTACAGCAGTACTTC
cdr3_aa: CASSGQGLQQYF

clone_size: -
d_call: TRBD2
j_call: TRBJ2-1
v_call: TRBV29-1
cdr3_nt: TGCAGCGTTGACCTAGCGGCCAATGAGCAGTTCTTC
cdr3_aa: CSVDLAANEQFF

clone_size: -
d_call: -
j_call: TRBJ2-7
v_call: TRBV7-9
cdr3_nt: TGTGCCAGCAGCTTAGGTCTAGGCAGCCACTACGAGCAGTACTTC
cdr3_aa: CASSLGLGSHYEQYF

clone_size: -
d_call: -
j_call: TRBJ2-7
v_call: TRBV7-9
cdr3_nt: TGTGCCAGCAGCGGGGCTGACGTCGGGCAGCTAGACTACGAGCAGTACTTC
cdr3_aa: CASSGADVGQLDYEQYF

clone_size: few
d_call: -
j_call: TRBJ1-1
v_call: TRBV4-1
cdr3_nt: TGCGCCAGCAGCCAAGGTCTGGGCATGAACACTGAAGCTTTCTTT
cdr3_aa: CASSQGLGMNTEAFF

clone_size: -
d_call: -
j_call: TRBJ2-1
v_call: TRBV19
cdr3_nt: TGTGCCAGTAACCTACAGGGATTCTCCTACAATGAGCAGTTCTTC
cdr3_aa: CASNLQGFSYNEQFF